This T cell receptor (beta chain) was documented in a study of technical replicates of blood from a handful of donors. Trimming took 7 bases from V and 4 from J, leaving 14 bases between them. The CDR3 is made up of 13 amino acids. The V gene's germline CDR1 is SQVTM and CDR2 ANQGSEA. The table came from immunoSEQ multiplex PCR; TCRdb's copy has only in-frame clones and leaves some out. The sample holds around 77,000 clones, 80% to 95% seen once. Source material: T cells isolated from PBMCs. This chain joins TRBV29-1 and TRBJ2-1; a possible D gene is TRBD2 (5 bases). This TCR derives from a human donor in good health. The CDR3 loop reads CSGTDSVYNEQFF. CDR3 nucleotides: TGCAGCGGCACCGATAGCGTTTACAATGAGCAGTTCTTC.